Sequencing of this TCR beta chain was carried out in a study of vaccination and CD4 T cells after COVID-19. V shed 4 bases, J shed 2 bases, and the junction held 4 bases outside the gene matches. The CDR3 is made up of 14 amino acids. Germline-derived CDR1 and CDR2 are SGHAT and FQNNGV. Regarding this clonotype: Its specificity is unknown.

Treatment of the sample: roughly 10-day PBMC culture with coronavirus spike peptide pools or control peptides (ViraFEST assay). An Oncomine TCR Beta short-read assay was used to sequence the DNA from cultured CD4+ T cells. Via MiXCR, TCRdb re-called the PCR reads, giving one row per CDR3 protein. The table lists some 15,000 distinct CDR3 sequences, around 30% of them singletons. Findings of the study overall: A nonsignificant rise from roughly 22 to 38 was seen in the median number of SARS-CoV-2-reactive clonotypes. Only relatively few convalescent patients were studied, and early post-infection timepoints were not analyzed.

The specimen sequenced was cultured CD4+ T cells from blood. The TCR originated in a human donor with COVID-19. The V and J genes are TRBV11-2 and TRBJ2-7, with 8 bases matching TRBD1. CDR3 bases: TGTGCCAGCAGCTCCCTGACAGGGGCCTACGAGCAGTACTTC. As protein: CASSSLTGAYEQYF. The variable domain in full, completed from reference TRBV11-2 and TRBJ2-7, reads EAGVAQSPRYKIIEKRQSVAFWCNPISGHATLYWYQQILGQGPKLLIQFQNNGVVDDSQLPKDRFSAERLKGVDSTLKIQPAKLEDSAVYLCASSSLTGAYEQYFGPGTRLTVT.